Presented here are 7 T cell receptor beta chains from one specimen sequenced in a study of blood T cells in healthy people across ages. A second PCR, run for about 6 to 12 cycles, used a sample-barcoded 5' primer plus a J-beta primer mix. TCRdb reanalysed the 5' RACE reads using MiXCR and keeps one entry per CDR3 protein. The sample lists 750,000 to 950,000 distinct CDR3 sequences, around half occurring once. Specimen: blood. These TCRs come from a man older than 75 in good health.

The DNA for the CDR3 is TGTGCCAGCAGTCCCCGACTGGACAGGGGGGCTAACTATGGCTACACCTTC. Amino acids: CASSPRLDRGANYGYTF. The V and J genes are TRBV12-3 or TRBV12-4 and TRBJ1-2; 10 bases fit TRBD1. Germline trimming cut 5 bases from V and 0 bases from J; bases unmatched to any gene: 9. The CDR3 consists of 17 residues.

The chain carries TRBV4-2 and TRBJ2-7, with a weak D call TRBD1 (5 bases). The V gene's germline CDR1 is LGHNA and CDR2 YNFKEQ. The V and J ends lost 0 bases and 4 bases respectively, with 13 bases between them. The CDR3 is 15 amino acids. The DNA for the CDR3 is TGTGCCAGCAGCCAAGAACGGACACGGTCATACGAGCAGTACTTC. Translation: CASSQERTRSYEQYF.

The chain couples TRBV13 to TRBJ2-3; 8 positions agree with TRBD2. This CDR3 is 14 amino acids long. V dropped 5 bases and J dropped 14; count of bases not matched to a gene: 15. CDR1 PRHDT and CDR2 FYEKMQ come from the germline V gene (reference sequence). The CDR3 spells CASSMTSAHRYAYF. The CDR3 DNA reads TGTGCCAGCAGCATGACTAGCGCCCACAGATACGCGTATTTT. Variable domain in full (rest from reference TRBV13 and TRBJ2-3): AAGVIQSPRHLIKEKRETATLKCYPIPRHDTVYWYQQGPGQDPQFLISFYEKMQSDKGSIPDRFSAQQFSDYHSELNMSSLELGDSALYFCASSMTSAHRYAYFGPGTRLTVL.

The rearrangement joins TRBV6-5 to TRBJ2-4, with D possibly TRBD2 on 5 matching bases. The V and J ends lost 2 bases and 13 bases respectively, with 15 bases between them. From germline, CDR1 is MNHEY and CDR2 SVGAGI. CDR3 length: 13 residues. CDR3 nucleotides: TGTGCCAGCAGTTACGCAGGTCGTTGGGAGCAGTACTTC. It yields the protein CASSYAGRWEQYF.

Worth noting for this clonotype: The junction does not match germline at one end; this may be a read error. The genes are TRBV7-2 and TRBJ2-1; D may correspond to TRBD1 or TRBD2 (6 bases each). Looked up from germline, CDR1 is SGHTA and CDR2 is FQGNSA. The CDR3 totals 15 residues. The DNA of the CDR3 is TGTGCCAGCAGCGGGAGTGGGTGGAGGGACAATGAGCAGTTTTTC. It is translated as CASSGSGWRDNEQFF.

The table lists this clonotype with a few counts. The CDR3 DNA follows: TGCAGTGCCAGGCGTTTGGGGCGTGAATCCTACAATGAGCAGTTCTTC. Translating gives CSARRLGRESYNEQFF. V and J are TRBV20-1 and TRBJ2-1; D is possibly TRBD1 (5 bases). Per germline, CDR1 DFQATT and CDR2 SNEGSKA (reference sequence). The CDR3 extends over 16 amino acids. V was clipped by 6 bases and J by 1 base, with 19 bases between them.

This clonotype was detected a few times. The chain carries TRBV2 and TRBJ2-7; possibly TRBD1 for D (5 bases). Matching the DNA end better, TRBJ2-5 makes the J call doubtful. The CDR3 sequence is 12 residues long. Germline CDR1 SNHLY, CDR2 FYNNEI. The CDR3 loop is CASKGRNETQYF. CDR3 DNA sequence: TGTGCCAGCAAGGGGCGGAACGAGACCCAGTACTTC.